What follows are 18 T cell receptor beta chains derived from one specimen sequenced in a study of T cell responses to AZD1222 COVID-19 vaccine. The table came from immunoSEQ multiplex PCR; TCRdb's copy has only in-frame clones and leaves some out. The sample contains 150,000 or so clones, 92% of which appear only once. The source was peripheral blood, collected on day 0 of AZD1222 vaccination. Source of these receptors: an adult in good health.

This sequence joins TRBV9 and TRBJ2-3; a possible D gene is TRBD1 (6 bases). The CDR3 length is 17 residues. V was clipped by 0 bases and J by 0 bases, with 14 bases between them. Germline values: CDR1 SGDLS, CDR2 YYNGEE. The CDR3 protein is CASSVGMGARSTDTQYF. The CDR3 nucleotides are TGTGCCAGCAGCGTAGGTATGGGGGCCCGTAGCACAGATACGCAGTATTTT.

The CDR3 protein is CASSLARSTRGDTQYF. The DNA of the CDR3 is TGTGCCAGCAGCTTGGCCAGGTCTACACGAGGGGATACGCAGTATTTT. The gene calls are TRBV5-8 and TRBJ2-3; D may be TRBD2 (5 bases). V lost 0 bases, J lost 6 bases, and 17 bases lay in between. The germline gives CDR1 SGHTS, CDR2 YDEGEE. This CDR3 has 16 residues.

This rearrangement joins TRBV5-1 to TRBJ1-6; D gene uncertain. V was clipped by 0 bases and J by 6 bases, with 10 bases between them. Germline CDR1 reads SGHRS; CDR2 reads YFSETQ. CDR3 length: 15 amino acids. CDR3 nucleotides: TGCGCCAGCAGCTTGGTACCCGCGGGTAATTCACCCCTCCACTTT. This gives the protein CASSLVPAGNSPLHF.

The chain joins TRBV19 to TRBJ2-3; TRBD1 matches 7 bases. The CDR3 length is 15 residues. Germline trimming cut 6 bases from V and 4 bases from J; bases unmatched to any gene: 10. Per the germline V gene, CDR1 is LNHDA and CDR2 is SQIVND (reference sequence). CDR3 sequence: CASRATGPWSDTQYF. The CDR3 bases are TGTGCCAGTAGGGCGACAGGGCCCTGGTCAGATACGCAGTATTTT.

The chain links TRBV18 to TRBJ1-5; D gene ambiguous. V was cut by 2 bases and J by 4 bases, with 3 bases left in between. Germline-derived CDR1 and CDR2 are KGHSH and LQKENI. This CDR3 has 12 amino acids. The CDR3 loop is CASSPRNQPQHF. The CDR3 nucleotides are TGTGCCAGCTCACCAAGGAATCAGCCCCAGCATTTT.

This chain joins TRBV18 and TRBJ1-1; no clear D. CDR1 is KGHSH and CDR2 is LQKENI in the germline V gene. This CDR3 has 14 residues. Trimming left V 3 bases short and J 5 bases short, with 13 bases between. The CDR3 coding sequence is TGTGCCAGCTCACCTCTCAGGTCGGGGACTGAAGCTTTCTTT. Translated, it gives CASSPLRSGTEAFF.

The rearrangement links TRBV7-2 to TRBJ2-4; perhaps TRBD2 as D (6 bases). The CDR3 sequence is 18 residues long. V dropped 1 base and J dropped 3 bases, with 19 bases sitting between them. The germline V gene has CDR1 SGHTA and CDR2 FQGNSA. The CDR3 nucleotides are TGTGCCAGCAGCTTAGGGGGGGACTGGGGAAGCGGCAAAAACATTCAGTACTTC. Amino acids: CASSLGGDWGSGKNIQYF.

This chain connects TRBV2 to TRBJ1-2, with D maybe TRBD1 (6 bases). From germline, CDR1 is SNHLY and CDR2 FYNNEI. The V end was cut by 6 bases, the J end by 7 bases, with 15 bases between. This CDR3 comprises 13 residues. CDR3 DNA: TGTGCCAGCAGGCTCACAGGGAGAGGTGGCTACACCTTC. Translated, it gives CASRLTGRGGYTF. Full variable domain (remainder filled in from reference TRBV2 and TRBJ1-2): EPEVTQTPSHQVTQMGQEVILRCVPISNHLYFYWYRQILGQKVEFLVSFYNNEISEKSEIFDDQFSVERPDGSNFTLKIRSTKLEDSAMYFCASRLTGRGGYTFGSGTRLTVV.

This chain connects TRBV5-6 to TRBJ2-3; TRBD1 might be the D (5 bases). Germline V gives CDR1 SGHDT, CDR2 YYEEEE. The CDR3 is 15 amino acids. V was shortened by 0 bases and J by 0 bases, with 8 bases between the two germline ends. CDR3 sequence: CASSLARESTDTQYF. DNA for the CDR3: TGTGCCAGCAGCTTGGCCAGGGAAAGCACAGATACGCAGTATTTT. Combining the CDR3 with reference TRBV5-6 and TRBJ2-3 gives the whole variable domain DAGVTQSPTHLIKTRGQQVTLRCSPKSGHDTVSWYQQALGQGPQFIFQYYEEEERQRGNFPDRFSGHQFPNYSSELNVNALLLGDSALYLCASSLARESTDTQYFGPGTRLTVL.

J is TRBJ1-4 and V is TRBV20-1; D perhaps matches TRBD1 (5 bases). The CDR3 is 11 amino acids. V shed 5 bases and J shed 7 bases, with 8 bases lying between them. Germline loops: CDR1 DFQATT, CDR2 SNEGSKA (reference sequence). The CDR3 region has the DNA TGCAGTGCTCAGGGAGTTGAAAAACTGTTTTTT. As protein: CSAQGVEKLFF.

This chain uses TRBV21-1 with TRBJ2-7; the table's D call, TRBD1, has no DNA check behind it. TRBV21-1 is a pseudogene. The CDR3 runs 16 residues. The CDR3 reads CASSITDREGSYEQYF. The CDR3 nucleotides are TGTGCCAGCAGCATCACGGACAGGGAGGGGTCCTACGAGCAGTACTTC.

This sequence joins TRBV27 and TRBJ1-5; D might be TRBD1 (5 bases). CDR3 length: 15 amino acids. V lost 0 bases and J lost 12, with 18 bases in between. Germline-derived CDR1 and CDR2 are MNHEY and SMNVEV (reference sequence). As DNA, the CDR3 is TGTGCCAGCAGTTTATCATCGGCGGGCGTAGGGGACCAGCATTTT. Amino acid sequence: CASSLSSAGVGDQHF.

This clone was recorded only once. As DNA, the CDR3 is TGTGCCAGTATGAGGACTAGCGGGACACGGGATGAGCAGTTCTTC. It specifies CASMRTSGTRDEQFF. The chain is built from TRBV19 and TRBJ2-1; TRBD2 matches 12 bases. There are 15 residues in the CDR3. Trimming cost V 7 bases and J 8 bases; bases outside gene matches: 9. Germline V gene data show CDR1 as LNHDA and CDR2 as SQIVND (reference sequence).

The chain is built from TRBV7-3 and TRBJ1-5, with 9 bases lining up with TRBD1. Germline V lookup: CDR1 SGHTA, CDR2 FQGTGA. V lost 4 bases to trimming and J lost 0 bases; unmatched junction nucleotides: 7. This CDR3 spans 17 amino acids. DNA for the CDR3: TGTGCCAGCAGCTCACGGACAGGGGCGTATAGCAATCAGCCCCAGCATTTT. It specifies CASSSRTGAYSNQPQHF.

The rearrangement links TRBV7-8 to TRBJ1-5; D ambiguous. The CDR3 runs 15 residues. V was clipped by 1 base and J by 0 bases, with 7 bases between them. Germline-derived CDR1 and CDR2 are SGHVS and FQNEAQ. The CDR3 loop reads CASSLEPYSNQPQHF. The CDR3 bases are TGTGCCAGCAGCTTAGAGCCTTATAGCAATCAGCCCCAGCATTTT.

This chain joins TRBV29-1 and TRBJ1-2; maybe TRBD1 (5 bases). The length of the CDR3 is 14 residues. V was clipped by 3 bases and J by 4 bases, with 15 bases between them. Germline CDR1 SQVTM, CDR2 ANQGSEA. The CDR3 nucleotides read TGCAGCGTTGATCCCACGGGGCCACTCTATGGCTACACCTTC. Translation: CSVDPTGPLYGYTF.

The chain carries TRBV6-2 or TRBV6-3 and TRBJ2-1; a weak D match, TRBD2 (6 bases). The CDR3 is 13 residues long. V was clipped by 2 bases and J by 9 bases, with 11 bases between them. Germline CDR1 is MNHEY and CDR2 is SVGEGT. The CDR3 loop reads CASSYGGRGEQFF. In DNA, the CDR3 is TGTGCCAGCAGTTACGGCGGGCGGGGTGAGCAGTTCTTC.

V gene TRBV20-1 combines with J gene TRBJ2-1, with D uncertain. The germline V and J ends were trimmed by 3 bases and 8 bases, with 5 bases remaining between them. Per germline, CDR1 DFQATT and CDR2 SNEGSKA (reference sequence). CDR3 length: 10 residues. The CDR3 reads CSAREDEQFF. The CDR3 DNA sequence: TGCAGTGCTAGGGAAGATGAGCAGTTCTTC.